A selection of T cell receptor beta chains follows, all from one sample in a study of cytomegalovirus exposure and HLA in healthy donors. Sequencing was performed with immunoSEQ multiplex PCR; in TCRdb, only in-frame clones are kept and a portion is missing. The sample has tens of thousands of clones, 70% to 85% seen once. The sequenced material came from PBMCs. Receptor source: a man aged 45-65 years in good health and CMV-seropositive. The CDR3 runs from the conserved cysteine through the conserved F or W.

J: TRBJ1-2; V: TRBV27; CDR3: CASSVRPGGTANYGYTF
J: TRBJ2-7; V: TRBV9; CDR3: CASSEKTGTGNYEQYF
J: TRBJ2-7; V: TRBV30; CDR3: CAWSIRGVTYEQYF
J: TRBJ2-1; V: TRBV6-5; CDR3: CASSQGLANYNEQFF
J: TRBJ2-5; V: TRBV7-6; CDR3: CASSWGQGYQETQYF
J: TRBJ2-5; V: TRBV9; CDR3: CASSLDRGLAETQYF
J: TRBJ2-4; V: TRBV6-6; CDR3: CASSYPGQGSYIQYF
J: TRBJ2-6; V: TRBV27; CDR3: CASSFGLANSGANVLTF
J: TRBJ2-7; V: TRBV7-2; CDR3: CASSTSGSYEQYF
J: TRBJ2-3; V: TRBV9; CDR3: CASSVAPRGQADTQYF
J: TRBJ2-4; V: TRBV2; CDR3: CANLRGIGKNIQYF
J: TRBJ1-2; V: TRBV7-2; CDR3: CASSWEGPYGYTF
J: TRBJ1-2; V: TRBV7-2; CDR3: CTSSLPMETNYGYTF
J: TRBJ2-7; V: TRBV5-8; CDR3: CASSLQYEQYF
J: TRBJ2-5; V: TRBV5-1; CDR3: CASSIGLAGVETQYF
J: TRBJ1-2; V: TRBV19; CDR3: CAAGPHYGYTF
J: TRBJ2-7; V: TRBV9; CDR3: CASSAGTGNYEQYF
J: TRBJ1-5; V: TRBV7-3; CDR3: CASSLGFNQPQHF
J: TRBJ2-1; V: TRBV11-2; CDR3: CASSPDWTIDEQFF
J: TRBJ2-7; V: TRBV5-1; CDR3: CASSAYGPEQYF
J: TRBJ2-7; V: TRBV6-5; CDR3: CASSYRYGTYEQYF
J: NA; V: TRBV6-5; CDR3: CASSYIAGGGEQYF
J: TRBJ1-5; V: TRBV19; CDR3: CASSIKGEQPQHF
J: TRBJ1-1; V: TRBV30; CDR3: CAQMTPGQYNEAFF
J: TRBJ2-3; V: TRBV6-5; CDR3: CASSYDSGSDTQYF
J: TRBJ1-2; V: TRBV6-5; CDR3: CASRQDAGGYGYTF
J: TRBJ1-4; V: TRBV6-1; CDR3: CASSVGGEVEKLFF
J: TRBJ2-7; V: TRBV27; CDR3: CASRQQGSSYEQYF
J: TRBJ1-1; V: TRBV6-5; CDR3: CASSLKGHPNTEAFF
J: TRBJ1-2; V: TRBV5-4; CDR3: CASSTGQGNYGYTF
J: TRBJ2-7; V: TRBV5-1; CDR3: CASSLATGTGAEQYF
J: TRBJ1-2; V: TRBV6-1; CDR3: CASSWTAGVFYGYTF
J: TRBJ2-2; V: TRBV11-3; CDR3: CASSLPQGNTGELFF
J: TRBJ2-1; V: TRBV19; CDR3: CASSIGAEYNEQFF
J: TRBJ2-5; V: TRBV5-1; CDR3: CASSFLAGGVEETQYF
J: TRBJ2-3; V: TRBV7-6; CDR3: CASSLDTGTAILDTQYF
J: TRBJ2-3; V: TRBV7-6; CDR3: CASGPRGSTDTQYF
J: TRBJ1-3; V: TRBV18; CDR3: CASSPTGQGARNTIYF
J: TRBJ2-1; V: TRBV19; CDR3: CASTLAGNGYNEQFF
J: TRBJ1-2; V: TRBV11-3; CDR3: CASSPDRSYGYTF
J: TRBJ2-5; V: TRBV7-2; CDR3: CASRGTSGREGTQYF
J: TRBJ2-6; V: TRBV29-1; CDR3: CSVLASGFAGANGLTF
J: TRBJ2-1; V: TRBV5-1; CDR3: CASSLPPGLAGGPYNEQFF
J: TRBJ2-3; V: TRBV6-4; CDR3: CASSVAGGSDTQYF
J: TRBJ1-2; V: TRBV2; CDR3: CASSESAQGGYTF
J: TRBJ2-5; V: TRBV7-3; CDR3: CASSVGLAGGVETQYF
J: TRBJ2-7; V: TRBV5-1; CDR3: CASGGTSGIDEQYF
J: TRBJ1-1; V: TRBV7-9; CDR3: CASSSQGANTEAFF
J: TRBJ1-1; V: TRBV27; CDR3: CASRIRPGQGNTEAFF
J: TRBJ2-4; V: TRBV5-4; CDR3: CASSLGAGEWNIQYF
J: TRBJ1-1; V: TRBV30; CDR3: CAWGLNTEAFF
J: NA; V: TRBV7-6; CDR3: CASSFGTGGLEQYF
J: TRBJ1-5; V: TRBV7-9; CDR3: CASSSGGAGNQPQHF
J: TRBJ1-5; V: TRBV5-5; CDR3: CASSLENNQPQHF
J: TRBJ1-3; V: TRBV27; CDR3: CASSFGSSGNTIYF
J: TRBJ1-3; V: TRBV10-1; CDR3: CASSESGHNSGNTIYF